The text below deals with one T cell receptor (beta chain). In the authors' methods: It was from reference gene primer amplification that nucleated cell counts were estimated. The data were produced by immunoSEQ multiplex PCR, yet TCRdb's version contains in-frame clones alone and is incomplete. The V and J calls and the clone size are those of that table, but D and trimming were determined from the DNA. The sample lists approximately 150,000 clones; 70% to 90% were seen once. Germline CDR1 SGDLS, CDR2 YYNGEE. The CDR3 totals 19 residues. V shed 0 bases, J shed 1 base, and the junction held 7 bases outside the gene matches. These data originate in a study of blood T cell repertoires in COVID-19. At the level of the study: Sites in the United States, Italy and Spain provided acute and convalescent COVID-19 samples.

The clonotype originates from a man aged 65 to 85 with acute or convalescent COVID-19. Sequencing input: peripheral blood. The chain recombines TRBV9 with TRBJ2-3; 14 bases match TRBD2. The CDR3 is CASSVDGTSGSLGTDTQYF. For the CDR3, the DNA is TGTGCCAGCAGCGTAGACGGGACTAGCGGGAGTCTTGGCACAGATACGCAGTATTTT.